The 18 T cell receptor beta chains presented below share a single source sample, sequenced in a study of OX40 agonist ivuxolimab in advanced cancers. TCRdb's table, derived via immunoSEQ multiplex PCR, lists solely in-frame clones and lacks some. The sample holds around 100,000 clones; roughly nine tenths are singletons and the top ten take approximately 2.5%. The source was CD4+ or CD8+ T cells sorted from blood, collected in a trial of the OX40 agonist ivuxolimab. All receptors come from an adult with an advanced solid tumor such as melanoma, head and neck, liver or kidney cancer.

The J gene is TRBJ2-7, the V gene TRBV6-1, with D uncertain. In germline, CDR1 is MNHNS, CDR2 SASEGT. The CDR3 totals 11 residues. Between the trimmed V and J ends, which lost 8 bases and 6 bases, there was a span of 11 bases. The CDR3 DNA reads TGTGCCAGCGGGTGGGCGGTCGAGCAGTACTTC. Translation: CASGWAVEQYF.

The chain links TRBV28 to TRBJ2-1; 14 bases are shared with TRBD2. This CDR3 spans 16 amino acids. Germline V lookup: CDR1 MDHEN, CDR2 SYDVKM. The V and J ends lost 5 bases and 8 bases, in that order; junction bases with no gene match: 8. The CDR3 region has the DNA TGTGCCAGCAGTCAGGGGACTAGCGGGAGTTTTGATGAGCAGTTCTTC. Amino acids: CASSQGTSGSFDEQFF.

Only one count was recorded for this clone. CDR3 nucleotide sequence: TGTGCCAGCAGTGAACCACCAAGCTCCTACGAGCAGTACTTC. This codes for CASSEPPSSYEQYF. The chain links TRBV2 to TRBJ2-7; D gene ambiguous. V lost 2 bases and J 0 bases, leaving 8 bases between the germline ends. The CDR3 length is 14 residues. CDR1 is SNHLY and CDR2 is FYNNEI in the germline V gene.

The CDR3: CASSLGQPSGANVLTF. The CDR3 coding sequence is TGTGCCAGCAGCTTGGGACAGCCCTCTGGGGCCAACGTCCTGACTTTC. V usage is TRBV7-2 and J usage is TRBJ2-6; 7 nucleotides agree with TRBD1. The CDR3 spans 16 residues. V shed 3 bases, J shed 0 bases, and the junction held 2 bases outside the gene matches. CDR1 SGHTA and CDR2 FQGNSA come from the germline V gene. The full variable domain, completed using reference TRBV7-2 and TRBJ2-6, is GAGVSQSPSNKVTEKGKDVELRCDPISGHTALYWYRQSLGQGLEFLIYFQGNSAPDKSGLPSDRFSAERTGGSVSTLTIQRTQQEDSAVYLCASSLGQPSGANVLTFGAGSRLTVL.

The V call is TRBV20-1, the J call TRBJ2-7; D ambiguous. The CDR3 length is 11 residues. V lost 3 bases and J lost 3, with 6 bases in between. Germline CDR1 is DFQATT and CDR2 is SNEGSKA (reference sequence). The CDR3 nucleotides are TGCAGTGCTAGCCCGGGCTACGAGCAGTACTTC. Its translation is CSASPGYEQYF.

This rearrangement joins TRBV6-6 to TRBJ2-7; D is possibly TRBD1 (6 bases). Deletions cut 7 bases from V and 0 bases from J, with 13 bases between. There are 14 residues in the CDR3. From germline, CDR1 is MNHNY and CDR2 SVGAGI (reference sequence). For the CDR3, the DNA is TGTGCCAGCACCCTAGTGGACAGCTCCTACGAGCAGTACTTC. Residues: CASTLVDSSYEQYF.

This clone occurred once. The gene calls are TRBV10-3 and TRBJ2-4; 8 positions agree with TRBD1. V trimming: 0 bases; J trimming: 9 bases; junction bases outside the gene matches: 4. This CDR3 comprises 14 residues. Germline V gene sequence: CDR1 ENHRY, CDR2 SYGVKD. Here the CDR3 DNA reads TGTGCCATCAGTGAGTCTATACAGGGGGTCATTCAGTACTTC. Encoded protein: CAISESIQGVIQYF.

This chain joins TRBV7-9 and TRBJ2-5, with TRBD1 as a possible D gene (5 bases). V was cut by 4 bases and J by 2 bases, with 11 bases left in between. CDR1 and CDR2 from the germline V gene are SEHNR and FQNEAQ (reference sequence). There are 14 residues in the CDR3. This CDR3 is CASSSVQGQETQYF. The CDR3 DNA is TGTGCCAGCAGCTCCGTCCAGGGACAAGAGACCCAGTACTTC.

V and J are TRBV6-5 and TRBJ2-1, with D uncertain. The CDR3 runs to 11 residues. Germline CDR1 MNHEY, CDR2 SVGAGI. Trimming shortened V by 7 bases and J by 10 bases, and 11 bases separated the two germline ends. The CDR3 loop reads CASILSREQFF. The CDR3 DNA is TGTGCCAGCATTCTGAGTAGGGAGCAGTTCTTC.

The rearrangement uses TRBV7-2 and TRBJ1-1; no clear D gene. The CDR3 spans 15 residues. The germline V and J ends were trimmed by 7 bases and 0 bases, with 15 bases remaining between them. Germline assignment: CDR1 SGHTA and CDR2 FQGNSA. Here the CDR3 DNA reads TGTGCCAGCAAAACGACTGCCCCCATGAACACTGAAGCTTTCTTT. This sequence encodes CASKTTAPMNTEAFF.

The sample holds one count of this clone. The V gene is TRBV9, the J gene TRBJ1-3; unclear D gene. The CDR3 contains 17 residues. Germline loops: CDR1 SGDLS, CDR2 YYNGEE. Trimming took 0 bases from V and 1 from J, leaving 14 bases between them. The CDR3 reads CASSVEEAEASGNTIYF. Here the CDR3 DNA reads TGTGCCAGCAGCGTAGAGGAGGCCGAGGCATCTGGAAACACCATATATTTT.

The gene calls are TRBV30 and TRBJ2-7; TRBD1 is a possible D gene (5 bases). The germline V gene encodes CDR1 GTSNPN and CDR2 SVGIG (reference sequence). V was trimmed by 4 bases and J by 2 bases, leaving 9 bases between them. The CDR3 contains 12 residues. The chain's CDR3 is CAWKDSAYEQYF. In nucleotides, the CDR3 is TGTGCCTGGAAAGACAGCGCCTACGAGCAGTACTTC.

The J gene is TRBJ2-7, the V gene TRBV5-1; D remains ambiguous. V dropped 1 base and J dropped 0 bases, with 11 bases sitting between them. The CDR3 sequence is 15 residues long. Germline CDR1 and CDR2: SGHRS and YFSETQ. The CDR3 region has the DNA TGCGCCAGCAGCTTGTCGGGTACCGGCTCCTACGAGCAGTACTTC. Translated: CASSLSGTGSYEQYF.

The chain recombines TRBV28 with TRBJ2-4; 8 bases match TRBD2. The CDR3 extends over 12 amino acids. V dropped 10 bases and J dropped 3; count of bases not matched to a gene: 2. CDR1 is MDHEN, CDR2 SYDVKM, per germline. CDR3 amino acids: CATGRVKNIQYF. The CDR3 coding sequence is TGTGCCACCGGGAGGGTCAAAAACATTCAGTACTTC.

The chain carries TRBV5-1 and TRBJ1-1; maybe TRBD1 (6 bases). CDR1 and CDR2 from the germline V gene are SGHRS and YFSETQ. This CDR3 is built from 15 residues. Trimming left V 2 bases short and J 1 base short, with 12 bases between. CDR3 coding DNA: TGCGCCAGCAGCTTTTGGACAGCCTCGAACACTGAAGCTTTCTTT. Its translation: CASSFWTASNTEAFF.

V gene TRBV18 combines with J gene TRBJ1-2, with 7 bases identical to TRBD1. Germline V gene data show CDR1 as KGHSH and CDR2 as LQKENI. This CDR3 comprises 13 residues. The V segment lost 3 bases and the J segment 4 bases; nucleotides outside the gene matches: 2. The CDR3 region is CASSPDRSYGYTF. The CDR3 bases are TGTGCCAGCTCACCGGACAGGAGCTATGGCTACACCTTC.

Note on this clone: The junction shows a germline mismatch at one end, possibly a read error. This chain joins TRBV7-7 and TRBJ2-3; D possibly matches TRBD1 or TRBD2 (5 bases each). The CDR3 has 15 amino acids. Per the germline V gene, CDR1 is SSHAT and CDR2 is FNYEAQ (reference sequence). CDR3 sequence reads: CASSLAQGGTDTQYF. The CDR3 nucleotides are TGTGCTAGCAGCTTAGCGCAGGGAGGCACAGATACGCAGTATTTT.

CDR3 sequence: CASSSHQNTEAFF. The CDR3 DNA is TGTGCCAGCAGTTCGCACCAGAACACTGAAGCTTTCTTT. The chain employs TRBV28 and TRBJ1-1, with D unclear. The CDR3 consists of 13 residues. Germline V gives CDR1 MDHEN, CDR2 SYDVKM. V lost 4 bases and J 1 base, leaving 7 bases between the germline ends.